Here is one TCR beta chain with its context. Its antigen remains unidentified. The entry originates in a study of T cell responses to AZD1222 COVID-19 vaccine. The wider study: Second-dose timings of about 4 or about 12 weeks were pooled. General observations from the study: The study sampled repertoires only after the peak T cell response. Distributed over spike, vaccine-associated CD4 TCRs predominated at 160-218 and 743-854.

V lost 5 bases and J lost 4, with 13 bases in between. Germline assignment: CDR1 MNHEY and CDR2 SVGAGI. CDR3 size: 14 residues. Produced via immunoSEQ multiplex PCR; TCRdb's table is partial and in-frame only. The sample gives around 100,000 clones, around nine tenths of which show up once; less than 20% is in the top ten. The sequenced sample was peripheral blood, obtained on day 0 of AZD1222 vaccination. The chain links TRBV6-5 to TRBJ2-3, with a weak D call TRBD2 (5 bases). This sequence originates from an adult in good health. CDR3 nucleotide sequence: TGTGCCAGCAGTCTTTCGAGGGTTCCAGATACGCAGTATTTT. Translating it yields CASSLSRVPDTQYF.